This TCR beta chain was retrieved from a study of cytomegalovirus exposure and HLA in healthy donors (dated by TCRdb to the late 2010s). Turning to the overall study: According to an earlier analysis of 587 of the donors, about 190 million T cells yielded some 120 million unique TCR beta sequences and around 300 Gb of sequence data. In a later genetic analysis, genome-wide SNP genotypes for 398 of the 666 donors were used, and that subset was treated as a discovery cohort. A later analysis re-examined previously published TCR beta repertoires from 500 to 700 donors and added high-resolution HLA genotyping to investigate patterns of TCR occurrence. Typing coverage varied by locus: about 629-640 donors for A, B, C, DRB1 and DQB1; 500 to 550 for DQA1; more than 600 for DPA1; roughly 450 for DPB1. Across approximately 400 genotyped donors of the cohort, an average of approximately 200,000 unique TCR beta nucleotide sequences per donor were sequenced, and approximately 17% of those sequences were non-productive. All discovery cohort repertoires had been generated using a single sequencing platform. A handful of DR-DQ haplotypes were handled as single units for association and clustering because linkage in the cohort was strong. An early release covering about 600 HLA-typed donors comprised 250 to 350 gigabases of sequencing data and tens of millions of unique TCR sequences. Using immunosequencing, the study profiled T cell repertoires from 500 to 800 subjects and related those repertoires to cytomegalovirus serostatus. In an earlier analysis of roughly 540 of the donors, high-throughput TCR beta sequencing was used to judge whether each TCR beta V gene segment behaved as functional or pseudogenic. Of the 300 to 400 genotyped donors, over 65% fell in the genetic ancestry cluster associated with self-reported Caucasian donors. Alongside the repertoire data, information on donor age, sex, ethnicity and CMV serostatus was compiled. In the later analysis, no new phenotypic data were used to find candidate immune exposures; instead, reliance was placed on TCR beta sequences and their occurrence across donors. HLA typing included class I and class II loci at four-digit resolution. Besides the first cohort of 550 to 750 subjects, a separate validation cohort made up of around 120 different subjects was used. The study aimed to test whether signatures of past pathogen exposure could be identified by cataloging public T cell receptors. To predict cytomegalovirus infection status, the study combined high-throughput TCR immunosequencing, statistical association of individual TCRs with disease status, and machine learning. Overall results and qualifications from the work: At a false discovery rate of 0.05, a later analysis linked around 15,000 TCR beta sequences to specific HLA alleles. According to the authors, the approach could potentially be generalized to other disease states and immunological phenotypes. Broadly in line with IMGT annotations, most TCR beta V segments showed up in productive rearrangements about 87% or about 30% of the time in an earlier analysis of approximately 600 of the donors. Only TCR beta chains were sequenced in this cohort, and the absence of alpha or paired-chain data limited detectable features. A later analysis reported that several top co-occurrence clusters appeared linked to parvovirus B19, influenza, CMV and Epstein-Barr virus. In vitro tests confirmed that three of the cytomegalovirus-associated TCR beta chains recognize cytomegalovirus antigens. Assigning TCR associations to individual alleles was difficult when HLA alleles, especially DR and DQ, strongly co-occurred. V-gene and J-gene trimming of TCR beta chains was associated with a missense DCLRE1C variant in a later genetic analysis, and the association was replicated in an independent cohort. In a later analysis, HLA-associated TCR beta chains were found to be more clonally expanded and to have lower generation probabilities than equally common non-associated chains. While some public TCRs were present in many individuals, most TCR sequences turned up only very rarely across donors. Linkage disequilibrium might explain the correlated functional status among segregating V segments, but an unknown experimental factor could not be excluded. Some IMGT-functional V segments, including TRBV6-2 and TRBV6-3, could not be distinguished by the 87-base-pair reads and were therefore excluded. According to a later analysis, TCR association rates differed among HLA loci, with DRB1 alleles showing the most associated TCRs and HLA-C alleles showing the fewest. Immune exposure information for the cohort was limited to CMV serostatus. A group of highly shared sequence variants was considered likely to be a technical artifact of the sequencing pipeline. A further reported finding was that TCR beta sequences accurately predicted the HLA-A and HLA-B alleles for most subjects in the first cohort. In the study, roughly 160 TCR beta chains were listed as associated with cytomegalovirus. The classifier was reported to diagnose cytomegalovirus status with high specificity and sensitivity in both the original cohort and the validation cohort. The presence/absence analyses assumed that sequencing depth was roughly uniform across donors, and that assumption may not be true. Most CMV-associated TCR beta chains appeared to be HLA-restricted in a later analysis, and the HLA associations seemed to be driven largely by CMV exposure. According to a later genetic analysis, donors in an Asian-associated ancestry cluster had fewer N-insertions in productive TCRs than the approximately 650-donor mean. Because HLA typing was missing for some donors at each locus, association tests included only the typed subset. Seventeen rarely observed V segments, including chromosome 9 orphons, were excluded from the earlier analysis of a few hundred of the donors because counts were too low.

Library prep was done by the immunoSEQ multiplex PCR assay. For the multiplex PCR, a mixture combining 60 forward primers for TCR Vbeta segments and 13 reverse primers for TCR Jbeta segments was used. The CDR3 region of rearranged TCR beta genes was amplified from genomic DNA with a multiplex PCR assay. On the Illumina HiSeq System, the amplified TCR beta libraries were sequenced as 87-base-pair reads. As for how the authors treated the data: Across the 700 or so repertoires, a later analysis counted some 81 million unique TCR beta chains, approximately 10 million of which were shared by at least two donors. Raw reads were error-corrected and collapsed into unique sequences by a nearest-neighbor algorithm in which closely related sequences were merged to remove PCR and sequencing errors. CDR3 sequences were aligned to IMGT reference sequences to assign V, D and J gene segments. For a sequence to be retained, a match of at least six nucleotides was required to both a V gene segment and a J gene segment. Rearrangements were called productive when the CDR3 lacked stop codons and stayed in frame with V and J; all others were non-productive. CDR3 was defined according to IMGT convention as the region running from the second conserved V-encoded cysteine to the conserved J-encoded phenylalanine. The earlier analysis of some 550 of the donors excluded any sequence lacking an unambiguous match to a single V gene segment. An earlier analysis of around 600 of the donors classified V segments as functional when productive rearrangements were above 56.7% and as segregating when the standard deviation between donors was above 5%. A statistical classification framework was developed to diagnose cytomegalovirus status using the catalog of TCR beta chain sequences. V and J gene assignment, in a later analysis, came from comparing TCR nucleotide sequences with IMGT/GENE-DB human TR gene sequences. The TCRdist pipeline was used in a later analysis to assign CDR3 sequences and most-parsimonious VDJ recombination scenarios. A later analysis defined each TCR beta chain by its CDR3 amino acid sequence plus V-gene family, and excluded reads lacking a unique V-gene family. As a way to deal with suspected cross-contamination and a sequencing artifact, a later analysis dropped 450 to 600 nucleotide sequences that were highly shared and had low generation probability. In a later analysis, a clonal expansion index for each public chain was calculated from normalized within-repertoire ranks of inferred template counts. In a later analysis, generation probabilities were computed using a VDJ recombination model fitted to out-of-frame rearrangements, and the results were checked against IGoR. In a later analysis, hypergeometric tests were used to score TCR-TCR, TCR-HLA and TCR-CMV co-occurrence, with a repertoire-size bias correction applied to TCR pairs. False discovery rates were estimated in a later analysis by permuting HLA or CMV assignments 20 times. In a later analysis, co-occurring TCRs were grouped using DBSCAN, and TCRdist sequence similarity was added for clustering within HLA-allele-positive subsets. Repertoires with fewer than 30,000 or more than 120,000 public chains, plus five repertoires with anomalous nucleotide sharing, were excluded from co-occurrence clustering. Here the immuneACCESS table is served through TCRdb, limited to in-frame sequences with V and J called. Missing clones are a known gap in these copies; in checked studies unresolved V genes cover under half, and the rest lacks a known reason. V and J calls and clone size are given by that table; D and trimming were obtained from the DNA. The sample includes 100,000 to 150,000 clones, with 70% to 75% observed a single time. Less than 4.5% of the sample is in the top ten clones.

Remarks on this clone: The target of this receptor is not known. No quality values exist for individual bases; no much larger clone is one base distant.

The cohort consisted of more than 650 healthy bone marrow donors. At the time of sampling, every cohort member was nominally healthy, though immune exposures that went unrecorded were likely present. The donor was CMV seronegative and was included in the group of a few hundred seronegative cohort members. A peripheral blood sample was collected from each donor, and TCR beta sequencing was performed on peripheral blood mononuclear cells. Genomic DNA extraction from the blood cell samples was performed with the Qiagen DNeasy Blood Extraction Kit. CDR1 SNHLY and CDR2 FYNNEI are derived from the germline V gene. The CDR3 numbers 13 residues from cysteine through phenylalanine. Of all the DNA, just the CDR3 is kept, 39 bases in frame from base 1. The junction carries 12 bases between V and J, which are trimmed by 6 bases and 6 bases respectively.

The sequenced sample was PBMCs. The sequence joins TRBV2 to TRBJ1-5; 6 matching bases give a weak D call of TRBD1. The sequence was collected from a woman between 40 and 55 years old in good health and CMV-seronegative. The CDR3 in this case is CASRGQFGQPQHF. The base sequence is TGTGCCAGCAGAGGACAGTTTGGTCAGCCCCAGCATTTT.